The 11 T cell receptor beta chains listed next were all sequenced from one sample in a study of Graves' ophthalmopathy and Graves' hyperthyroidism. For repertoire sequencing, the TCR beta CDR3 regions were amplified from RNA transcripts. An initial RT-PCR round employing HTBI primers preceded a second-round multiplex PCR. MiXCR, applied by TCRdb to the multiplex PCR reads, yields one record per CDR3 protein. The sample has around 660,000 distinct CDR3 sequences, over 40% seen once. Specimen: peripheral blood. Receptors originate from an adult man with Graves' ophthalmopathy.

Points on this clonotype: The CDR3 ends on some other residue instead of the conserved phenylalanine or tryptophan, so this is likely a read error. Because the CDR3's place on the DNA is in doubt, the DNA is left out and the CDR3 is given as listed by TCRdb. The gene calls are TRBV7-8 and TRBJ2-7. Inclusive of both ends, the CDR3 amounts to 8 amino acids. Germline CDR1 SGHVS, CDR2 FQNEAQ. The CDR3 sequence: CASSFVRG.

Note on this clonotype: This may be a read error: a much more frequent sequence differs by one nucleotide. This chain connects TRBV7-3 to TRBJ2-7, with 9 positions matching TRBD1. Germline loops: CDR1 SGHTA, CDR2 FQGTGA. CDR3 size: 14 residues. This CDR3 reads CAGSPLGDRDEQYF. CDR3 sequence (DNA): TGTGCCGGCAGCCCCCTCGGGGACAGGGACGAGCAGTACTTC. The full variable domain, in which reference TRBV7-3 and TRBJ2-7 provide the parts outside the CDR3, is GAGVSQTPSNKVTEKGKYVELRCDPISGHTALYWYRQSLGQGPEFLIYFQGTGAADDSGLPNDRFFAVRPEGSVSTLKIQRTERGDSAVYLCAGSPLGDRDEQYFGPGTRLTVT.

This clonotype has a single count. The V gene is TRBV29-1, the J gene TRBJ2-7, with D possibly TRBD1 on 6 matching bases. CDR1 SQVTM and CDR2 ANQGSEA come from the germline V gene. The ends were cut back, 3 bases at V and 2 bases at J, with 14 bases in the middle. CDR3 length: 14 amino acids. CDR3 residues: CSVESQGTAYEQYF. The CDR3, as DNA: TGCAGCGTTGAGTCCCAGGGGACGGCCTACGAGCAGTACTTC.

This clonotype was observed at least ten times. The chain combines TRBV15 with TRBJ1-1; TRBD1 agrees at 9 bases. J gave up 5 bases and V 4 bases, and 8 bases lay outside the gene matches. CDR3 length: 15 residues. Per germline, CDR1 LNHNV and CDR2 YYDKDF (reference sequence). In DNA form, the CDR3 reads TGTGCCACCAGCATTAAAGACAGGGGGTGGACTGAAGCTTTCTTT. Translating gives CATSIKDRGWTEAFF.

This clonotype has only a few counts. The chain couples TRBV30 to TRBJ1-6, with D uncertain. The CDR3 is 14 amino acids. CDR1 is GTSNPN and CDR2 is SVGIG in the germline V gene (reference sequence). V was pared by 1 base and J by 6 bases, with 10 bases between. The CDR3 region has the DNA TGTGCCTGGAGTGCCGTGGGCGGTAATTCACCCCTCCACTTT. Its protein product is CAWSAVGGNSPLHF. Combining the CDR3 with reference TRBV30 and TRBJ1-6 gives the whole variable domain SQTIHQWPATLVQPVGSPLSLECTVEGTSNPNLYWYRQAAGRGLQLLFYSVGIGQISSEVPQNLSASRPQDRQFILSSKKLLLSDSGFYLCAWSAVGGNSPLHFGNGTRLTVT.

The CDR3 protein is CASSPPSTPYEQYF. The CDR3 region has the DNA TGTGCCAGCTCACCACCGTCCACACCCTACGAGCAGTACTTC. The rearrangement uses TRBV7-9 and TRBJ2-7; unclear D gene. The length of the CDR3 is 14 residues. Trimming shortened V by 8 bases and J by 2 bases, and 16 bases separated the two germline ends. Germline V CDR1 and CDR2: SEHNR, FQNEAQ (reference sequence).

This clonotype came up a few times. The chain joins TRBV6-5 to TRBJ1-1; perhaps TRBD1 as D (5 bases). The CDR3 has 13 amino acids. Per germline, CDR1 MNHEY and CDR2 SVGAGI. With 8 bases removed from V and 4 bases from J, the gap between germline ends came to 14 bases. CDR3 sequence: CASRRGSGTEAFF. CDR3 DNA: TGTGCCAGCCGGCGGGGGTCGGGCACTGAAGCTTTCTTT.

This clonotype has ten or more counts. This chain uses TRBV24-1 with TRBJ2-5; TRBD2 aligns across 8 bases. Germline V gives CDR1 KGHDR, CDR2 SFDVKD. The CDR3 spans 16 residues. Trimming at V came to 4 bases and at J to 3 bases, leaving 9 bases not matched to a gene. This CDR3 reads CATSETGGAGEETQYF. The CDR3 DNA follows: TGTGCCACCAGTGAAACGGGAGGGGCGGGCGAAGAGACCCAGTACTTC.

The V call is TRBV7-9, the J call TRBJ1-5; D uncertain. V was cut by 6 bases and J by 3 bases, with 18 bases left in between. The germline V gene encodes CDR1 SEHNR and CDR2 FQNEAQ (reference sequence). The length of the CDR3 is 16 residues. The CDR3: CASSLSSGGPNQPQHF. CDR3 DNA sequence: TGTGCCAGCAGTTTATCATCTGGTGGACCCAATCAGCCCCAGCATTTT.

The CDR3 bases are TGTGCCAGCACCTCCCCGCCCCGGGTGCAGGGGTGGCGGGGGGGCTTGGAGACCCAGTACTTC. Amino acids: CASTSPPRVQGWRGGLETQYF. The chain links TRBV7-9 to TRBJ2-5; 9 positions match TRBD2. The CDR3 runs 21 residues. The J segment lost 5 bases and the V segment lost 7 bases, leaving 29 bases of the junction unmatched. The V gene's germline CDR1 is SEHNR and CDR2 FQNEAQ (reference sequence).

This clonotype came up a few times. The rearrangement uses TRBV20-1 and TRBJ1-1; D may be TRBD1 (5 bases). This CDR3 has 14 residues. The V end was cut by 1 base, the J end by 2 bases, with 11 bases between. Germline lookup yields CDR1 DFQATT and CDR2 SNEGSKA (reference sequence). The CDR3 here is CSARALTENTEAFF. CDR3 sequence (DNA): TGCAGTGCTAGAGCCTTGACAGAAAACACTGAAGCTTTCTTT.